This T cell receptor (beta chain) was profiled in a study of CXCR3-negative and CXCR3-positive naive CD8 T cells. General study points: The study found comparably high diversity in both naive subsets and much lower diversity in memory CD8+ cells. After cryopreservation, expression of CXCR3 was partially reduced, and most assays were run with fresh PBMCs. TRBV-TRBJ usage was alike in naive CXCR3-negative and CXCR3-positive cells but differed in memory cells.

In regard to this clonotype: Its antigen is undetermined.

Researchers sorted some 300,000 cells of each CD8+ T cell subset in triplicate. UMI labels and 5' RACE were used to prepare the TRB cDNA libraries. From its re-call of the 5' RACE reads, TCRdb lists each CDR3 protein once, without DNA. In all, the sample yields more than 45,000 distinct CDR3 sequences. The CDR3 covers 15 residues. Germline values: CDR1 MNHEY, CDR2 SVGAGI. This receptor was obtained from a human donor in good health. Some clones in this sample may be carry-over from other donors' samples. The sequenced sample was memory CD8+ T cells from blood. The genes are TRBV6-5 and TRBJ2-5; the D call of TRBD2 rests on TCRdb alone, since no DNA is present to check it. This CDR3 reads CASSRTAGGGETQYF.